This T cell receptor (beta chain) was identified in a study of shared clonotypes between healthy human individuals. Here immunoSEQ multiplex PCR was the method, and the copy in TCRdb shows in-frame clones only, minus some. The sample records some 630,000 clones, about 78% being singletons. The length of the CDR3 is 14 residues. Germline CDR1 and CDR2: LNHDA and SQIVND (reference sequence). V dropped 5 bases and J dropped 7; count of bases not matched to a gene: 11. The chain couples TRBV19 to TRBJ2-7; 7 bases are shared with TRBD1. Sequenced: memory CD4+ T cells sorted from blood. Subset indicated: CD45RA-negative fraction. The TCR was taken from a woman under 40 in good health. The CDR3 DNA sequence: TGTGCCAGTAGTTCCACCGGGACAGCTCGAGAGCAGTACTTC. This codes for CASSSTGTAREQYF.